One T cell receptor (beta chain) is described in this entry. This entry is derived from a study of blood T cell repertoires in COVID-19. The germline CDR1 and CDR2 sequences are MNHEY and SVGAGI. There are 13 residues in the CDR3. Germline trimming cut 5 bases from V and 10 bases from J; bases unmatched to any gene: 7. Generated by immunoSEQ multiplex PCR, the TCRdb table keeps only in-frame clones and is missing some. The data contain some 530,000 clones, about nine tenths of them singletons. The sequenced sample was PBMCs or T cells enriched from blood (not recorded which). The chain carries TRBV6-5 and TRBJ1-3, with TRBD1 matching 8 bases. This sequence originates from an older woman who had recovered from COVID-19. The CDR3, as DNA: TGTGCCAGCAGTCTCGACAGGGGTTGGACCATATATTTT. Amino acid sequence: CASSLDRGWTIYF.